This TCR beta chain was sequenced during a study of blood T cell repertoires in COVID-19. Study information: Samples taken during acute and convalescent COVID-19 were collected in the United States, Italy and Spain. The cDNA or gDNA used as material had been derived from T cells, B-cell-depleted T cells, or PBMCs.

Trimming cost V 7 bases and J 4 bases, with 16 bases left between them. The CDR3 is made up of 14 amino acids. In germline, CDR1 is MDHEN, CDR2 SYDVKM. Seattle researchers signed up patients amid active infection and tracked them longitudinally. Under the authors' procedure: Scientists estimated how many nucleated cells there were by amplifying reference gene primers. Using immunoSEQ multiplex PCR, the repertoire was profiled, and TCRdb retains in-frame clones only, with some absent. V and J calls and clone size come straight from that table; D and trimming were deduced from the DNA. Of 250,000 to 350,000 clones detected, around nine tenths appear once; the ten largest clones hold about 11%.

The receptor was derived from a woman between 25 and 40 years old with COVID-19, enrolled during active disease. Specimen: peripheral blood. This chain uses TRBV28 with TRBJ1-1, with TRBD1 as a possible D gene (6 bases). CDR3 sequence: CASTTGHLGTEAFF. CDR3 DNA sequence: TGTGCCAGCACCACAGGGCACCTTGGCACTGAAGCTTTCTTT.